Listed here are 27 T cell receptor beta chains from one sample, sequenced in a study of blood T cell repertoires in COVID-19. The protocol was immunoSEQ multiplex PCR, while the TCRdb copy is restricted to in-frame clones and leaves out a portion. The data contain 300,000 to 500,000 clones, approximately 86% of them seen just once; the ten biggest clones take up approximately 2%. Sequenced material: PBMCs or T cells enriched from blood (not recorded which). The receptors derive from a woman between 35 and 50 years old with acute COVID-19.

This chain uses TRBV19 with TRBJ1-1, with a tentative D call TRBD1 (5 bases). CDR3 length: 14 amino acids. Germline CDR1 LNHDA, CDR2 SQIVND (reference sequence). The V gene lost 7 bases and the J gene lost 0 bases, with 12 bases spanning the gap. The CDR3 coding sequence is TGTGCCAGTACAACCAGGGAATTGAACACTGAAGCTTTCTTT. It translates to CASTTRELNTEAFF.

The chain links TRBV11-2 to TRBJ1-5, with no clear D. With 1 base removed from V and 4 bases from J, the gap between germline ends came to 2 bases. Per germline, CDR1 SGHAT and CDR2 FQNNGV. The CDR3 consists of 12 residues. The chain's CDR3 is CASSLVNQPQHF. The CDR3 DNA follows: TGTGCCAGCAGCTTAGTAAATCAGCCCCAGCATTTT.

The chain carries TRBV3-1 (or the pseudogene TRBV3-2) and TRBJ2-6, with D hard to call. The CDR3 length is 13 residues. Germline CDR1 and CDR2: LGHDT and YNNKEL (reference sequence). Between the trimmed V and J ends, which lost 7 bases and 0 bases, there was a span of 4 bases. This chain's CDR3 is CASMSSGANVLTF. For the CDR3, the DNA is TGTGCCAGCATGAGCTCTGGGGCCAACGTCCTGACTTTC.

The CDR3 reads CASSQDAEGVAGTDTQYF. The CDR3 nucleotides are TGTGCCAGCAGCCAAGATGCTGAGGGAGTAGCGGGCACAGATACGCAGTATTTT. J is TRBJ2-3 and V is TRBV4-2, with D tentatively TRBD2 (6 bases). V lost 0 bases and J 1 base, leaving 17 bases between the germline ends. Germline CDR1 LGHNA, CDR2 YNFKEQ. The CDR3 length is 18 residues.

The genes are TRBV19 and TRBJ2-3; TRBD2 aligns across 9 bases. CDR3 length: 15 amino acids. J was trimmed by 1 base and V by 6 bases; bases with no gene match: 5. Per the germline V gene, CDR1 is LNHDA and CDR2 is SQIVND (reference sequence). The CDR3 here is CASSELAGGTDTQYF. CDR3 nucleotides: TGTGCCAGTAGCGAACTAGCGGGTGGCACAGATACGCAGTATTTT. Variable domain in full (rest from reference TRBV19 and TRBJ2-3): DGGITQSPKYLFRKEGQNVTLSCEQNLNHDAMYWYRQDPGQGLRLIYYSQIVNDFQKGDIAEGYSVSREKKESFPLTVTSAQKNPTAFYLCASSELAGGTDTQYFGPGTRLTVL.

Here the CDR3 reads CASSYLEREQFF. CDR3 bases: TGTGCCAGTAGTTATCTCGAACGGGAGCAGTTCTTC. The chain combines TRBV19 with TRBJ2-1; D gene ambiguous. CDR1 and CDR2 from the germline V gene are LNHDA and SQIVND (reference sequence). V dropped 5 bases and J dropped 10 bases, with 12 bases sitting between them. CDR3 length equals 12 residues.

The chain carries TRBV3-1 (or the pseudogene TRBV3-2) and TRBJ1-5; D is ambiguous. Per the germline V gene, CDR1 is LGHDT and CDR2 is YNNKEL (reference sequence). The CDR3 contains 15 residues. V gave up 0 bases and J gave up 2 bases, with 8 bases separating them. CDR3 loop: CASSQDTGGNQPQHF. CDR3 coding DNA: TGTGCCAGCAGCCAAGATACCGGGGGCAATCAGCCCCAGCATTTT.

This clone was seen only once. This chain links TRBV19 with TRBJ2-7; D is perhaps TRBD2 (5 bases). The CDR3 sequence is 15 residues long. Trimming pared 3 bases from V and 0 bases from J, leaving 12 bases between. The germline gives CDR1 LNHDA, CDR2 SQIVND (reference sequence). CDR3 loop: CASSIAGPSSYEQYF. Here the CDR3 DNA reads TGTGCCAGTAGTATTGCGGGCCCTAGCTCCTACGAGCAGTACTTC. Filled out from reference TRBV19 and TRBJ2-7, the complete variable domain reads DGGITQSPKYLFRKEGQNVTLSCEQNLNHDAMYWYRQDPGQGLRLIYYSQIVNDFQKGDIAEGYSVSREKKESFPLTVTSAQKNPTAFYLCASSIAGPSSYEQYFGPGTRLTVT.

The gene calls are TRBV4-1 and TRBJ2-7; D perhaps matches TRBD2 (5 bases). V was pared by 1 base and J by 7 bases, with 14 bases between. The CDR3 has 14 residues. The germline V gene encodes CDR1 MGHRA and CDR2 YSYEKL. The CDR3 reads CASSQVLATGEQYF. In DNA form, the CDR3 reads TGCGCCAGCAGCCAAGTACTGGCCACGGGGGAGCAGTACTTC.

This clone has just one count. The chain uses TRBV6-5 and TRBJ2-7; TRBD2 might be the D (6 bases). The CDR3 has 13 residues. CDR1 and CDR2 (germline): MNHEY, SVGAGI. The V gene lost 7 bases and the J gene lost 2 bases, with 12 bases spanning the gap. The CDR3 spells CASKTGGTYEQYF. CDR3 sequence (DNA): TGTGCCAGCAAGACCGGGGGAACCTACGAGCAGTACTTC.

The chain couples TRBV7-2 to TRBJ1-1; D possibly corresponds to TRBD1 (6 bases). There are 13 residues in the CDR3. V was cut by 5 bases and J by 8 bases, with 15 bases left in between. In germline, CDR1 is SGHTA, CDR2 FQGNSA. The DNA of the CDR3 is TGTGCCAGCAGCCCGAGGGGGTTCGGCGAAGCTTTCTTT. It codes for CASSPRGFGEAFF.

This chain joins TRBV2 and TRBJ1-5, with 9 positions matching TRBD1. Germline V gene sequence: CDR1 SNHLY, CDR2 FYNNEI. J lost 4 bases, V lost 6 bases, and 7 bases had no gene match. This CDR3 has 15 residues. CDR3 sequence (DNA): TGTGCCAGCAGCCCAAACAGGGGGCAAAATCAGCCCCAGCATTTT. Its translation: CASSPNRGQNQPQHF. Full variable domain (rest looked up from reference TRBV2 and TRBJ1-5): EPEVTQTPSHQVTQMGQEVILRCVPISNHLYFYWYRQILGQKVEFLVSFYNNEISEKSEIFDDQFSVERPDGSNFTLKIRSTKLEDSAMYFCASSPNRGQNQPQHFGDGTRLSIL.

Here the CDR3 DNA reads TGTGCTAGTGGCAACCGGGACTACAGCACAGATACGCAGTATTTT. As protein: CASGNRDYSTDTQYF. The V gene is TRBV12-5, the J gene TRBJ2-3; 7 positions agree with TRBD2. The CDR3 totals 15 residues. J gave up 0 bases and V 6 bases, and 6 bases lay outside the gene matches. Per germline, CDR1 LGHNT and CDR2 FRNRAP.

The chain joins TRBV19 to TRBJ2-2; D is uncertain. This CDR3 comprises 13 residues. Trimming took 3 bases from V and 3 from J, leaving 5 bases between them. The V gene's germline CDR1 is LNHDA and CDR2 SQIVND (reference sequence). The CDR3 loop reads CASSILYTGELFF. The DNA of the CDR3 is TGTGCCAGTAGTATTCTGTACACCGGGGAGCTGTTTTTT.

J is TRBJ1-5 and V is TRBV7-8; the match to TRBD1 covers 9 bases. This CDR3 is built from 13 residues. Germline trimming cut 5 bases from V and 7 bases from J; bases unmatched to any gene: 3. CDR1 and CDR2 from the germline V gene are SGHVS and FQNEAQ. CDR3 protein: CASSQTGGQPQHF. In DNA, the CDR3 is TGTGCCAGCAGCCAAACAGGGGGCCAGCCCCAGCATTTT.

V usage is TRBV11-2 and J usage is TRBJ2-1, with D perhaps TRBD1 (5 bases). The CDR3 contains 14 residues. Germline V lookup: CDR1 SGHAT, CDR2 FQNNGV. Between the trimmed V and J ends, which lost 3 bases and 8 bases, there was a span of 14 bases. The CDR3 nucleotides read TGTGCCAGCAGCTTCTGGGCAGGGTGGGATGAGCAGTTCTTC. Its translation is CASSFWAGWDEQFF.

This chain connects TRBV29-1 to TRBJ1-4; D call uncertain. CDR1 and CDR2 (germline): SQVTM, ANQGSEA. Trimming removed 3 bases from V and 8 bases from J, with 16 bases in between. The CDR3 runs to 14 residues. The CDR3, as DNA: TGCAGCGTTGAGGATCGGCAGCGAGGGGAAAAACTGTTTTTT. This codes for CSVEDRQRGEKLFF.

The chain joins TRBV10-3 to TRBJ2-3, with TRBD1 matching over 7 bases. This CDR3 has 15 residues. Germline trimming cut 4 bases from V and 1 base from J; bases unmatched to any gene: 5. CDR1 is ENHRY, CDR2 SYGVKD, per germline. DNA of the CDR3: TGTGCCATCAGTGGGAGAGGGGGCGGCACAGATACGCAGTATTTT. This encodes CAISGRGGGTDTQYF.

The V call is TRBV27, the J call TRBJ2-7; 8 bases map to TRBD1. The length of the CDR3 is 15 residues. With V trimmed by 5 bases and J by 0 bases, 6 bases remained unmatched. From germline, CDR1 is MNHEY and CDR2 SMNVEV (reference sequence). CDR3 in amino acids: CASSSQGAFSYEQYF. CDR3 nucleotides: TGTGCCAGCAGTAGCCAGGGGGCCTTCTCCTACGAGCAGTACTTC.

The CDR3 nucleotides are TGTGCCAGCAGCGTAGAAGGCAGGGGGAACTATGGCTACACCTTC. Encoded protein: CASSVEGRGNYGYTF. V usage is TRBV9 and J usage is TRBJ1-2; 7 bases are shared with TRBD1. Germline CDR1 SGDLS, CDR2 YYNGEE. Trimming at V came to 0 bases and at J to 2 bases, leaving 4 bases not matched to a gene. The CDR3 is made up of 15 amino acids.

The chain combines TRBV30 with TRBJ2-5, with TRBD1 matching over 9 bases. V gave up 3 bases and J gave up 5 bases; unmatched junction bases: 4. CDR3 length: 13 residues. Germline CDR1 GTSNPN, CDR2 SVGIG (reference sequence). CDR3 sequence (DNA): TGTGCCTGGAGGGAGACAGGGGGGGAGACCCAGTACTTC. Its translation: CAWRETGGETQYF.

This clone was counted between two and nine times. In DNA, the CDR3 is TGCGCCAGCAGCTTCAGCTCCTACGAGCAGTACTTC. This sequence encodes CASSFSSYEQYF. The genes are TRBV5-1 and TRBJ2-7; D unclear. V was pared by 2 bases and J by 0 bases, with 3 bases between. Germline V CDR1 and CDR2: SGHRS, YFSETQ. The CDR3 length is 12 residues. The full variable domain, rest sourced from reference TRBV5-1 and TRBJ2-7, is KAGVTQTPRYLIKTRGQQVTLSCSPISGHRSVSWYQQTPGQGLQFLFEYFSETQRNKGNFPGRFSGRQFSNSRSEMNVSTLELGDSALYLCASSFSSYEQYFGPGTRLTVT.

The chain recombines TRBV19 with TRBJ1-2; TRBD1 might be the D (5 bases). Germline-derived CDR1 and CDR2 are LNHDA and SQIVND (reference sequence). The CDR3 has 15 residues. Trimming removed 3 bases from V and 4 bases from J, with 15 bases in between. The CDR3 sequence is CASSMARRGGYGYTF. In DNA, the CDR3 is TGTGCCAGTAGTATGGCTCGAAGGGGCGGCTATGGCTACACCTTC.

This clone was seen once. V and J are TRBV12-3 or TRBV12-4 and TRBJ1-1; no clear D gene. With 6 bases removed from V and 8 bases from J, the gap between germline ends came to 16 bases. The CDR3 spans 13 residues. The CDR3 loop reads CASSAGSYLEAFF. In DNA form, the CDR3 reads TGTGCCAGCAGCGCTGGTTCCTACCTCGAAGCTTTCTTT.

The chain joins TRBV13 to TRBJ1-4; no clear D. The CDR3 consists of 15 residues. V was pared by 5 bases and J by 3 bases, with 13 bases between. In germline, CDR1 is PRHDT, CDR2 FYEKMQ (reference sequence). The CDR3 region has the DNA TGTGCCAGCAGCCTCCGGATAGACTCTAATGAAAAACTGTTTTTT. Its protein is CASSLRIDSNEKLFF.

This chain links TRBV2 with TRBJ2-7, with 11 positions matching TRBD2. V was clipped by 4 bases and J by 4 bases; unmatched bases: 3. The CDR3 length is 14 residues. Germline V CDR1 and CDR2: SNHLY, FYNNEI. CDR3 DNA sequence: TGTGCCAGCAGTGGACTAGCGGGGCGGTACGAGCAGTACTTC. It encodes CASSGLAGRYEQYF.

This clone came up once. The chain employs TRBV19 and TRBJ1-2; 8 bases line up with TRBD1. This CDR3 spans 13 amino acids. Trimming took 6 bases from V and 3 from J; bases not matched to a gene: 3. In germline, CDR1 is LNHDA, CDR2 SQIVND (reference sequence). The CDR3 loop is CASSPTGDYGYTF. The CDR3 DNA reads TGTGCCAGTAGCCCGACAGGGGACTATGGCTACACCTTC.